The rows below give T cell receptor beta chains drawn from one sample of a study of beta chain features in type 1 diabetes. Generated by immunoSEQ multiplex PCR, the TCRdb table keeps only in-frame clones and is missing some. The sample carries 250,000 or so clones, approximately 70% recorded once. The source material was naive CD4+ T cells from blood. These receptors originate from a man aged 25 to 45 in good health. Each CDR3 is given with its conserved first and last residue. D genes are given only for firm matches. Clone size appears in some rows only: once, few, many, or a class for an expanded clone.

j_gene | v_gene | d_gene | abundance | CDR3aa | CDR3nt
TRBJ2-5 | TRBV30 | - | - | CAWSGRPWETQYF | TGTGCCTGGAGTGGGCGGCCCTGGGAGACCCAGTACTTC
TRBJ2-3 | TRBV11-2 | - | - | CASSLDRGDTQYF | TGTGCCAGCAGCTTAGACAGGGGAGATACGCAGTATTTT
TRBJ2-1 | TRBV20-1 | - | - | CSAPTKGEQFF | TGCAGTGCTCCAACTAAGGGTGAGCAGTTCTTC
TRBJ2-5 | TRBV10-3 | TRBD1 | few | CAISVGDSLQETQYF | TGTGCCATCAGTGTAGGGGACAGCCTCCAAGAGACCCAGTACTTC
TRBJ2-7 | TRBV29-1 | TRBD2 | few | CSVAGLAGVYEQYF | TGCAGCGTTGCCGGTCTAGCGGGCGTCTACGAGCAGTACTTC
TRBJ2-7 | TRBV28 | TRBD1 | - | CASSSIGTGTYEQYF | TGTGCCAGCAGTTCAATCGGGACAGGGACCTACGAGCAGTACTTC
TRBJ2-7 | TRBV30 | - | few | CAWAFSYEQYF | TGTGCCTGGGCATTCTCCTACGAGCAGTACTTC
TRBJ2-7 | TRBV29-1 | - | - | CSVGSGEFYEQYF | TGCAGCGTCGGTTCTGGGGAGTTTTACGAGCAGTACTTC
TRBJ2-7 | TRBV6-5 | TRBD1 | - | CASSYTGTGGSYEQYF | TGTGCCAGCAGTTACACCGGGACAGGGGGCTCCTACGAGCAGTACTTC
TRBJ2-4 | TRBV23-1 | - | - | CASPNLKNIQYF | TGCGCCAGCCCCAACCTCAAAAACATTCAGTACTTC
TRBJ2-4 | TRBV6-1 | - | once | CASSVAEQVWDIQYF | TGTGCCAGCAGTGTGGCGGAACAGGTCTGGGACATTCAGTACTTC
TRBJ2-1 | TRBV11-2 | - | - | CASSPIKGRRNEQFF | TGTGCCAGCAGCCCCATTAAAGGGAGACGAAATGAGCAGTTCTTC
TRBJ2-3 | TRBV30 | - | - | CAWSLGVTDTQYF | TGTGCCTGGAGCCTAGGGGTCACAGATACGCAGTATTTT
TRBJ1-1 | TRBV30 | TRBD1 | - | CAWRGQGFTEAFF | TGTGCCTGGAGGGGACAGGGGTTCACTGAAGCTTTCTTT
TRBJ1-2 | TRBV18 | TRBD1 | - | CASSPLLGQEGYGYTF | TGTGCCAGCTCACCACTACTGGGACAGGAGGGGTATGGCTACACCTTC
TRBJ2-7 | TRBV6-5 | TRBD1 | - | CASSADRGLVYEQYF | TGTGCCAGCAGTGCGGACAGGGGGCTTGTGTACGAGCAGTACTTC
TRBJ2-7 | TRBV28 | TRBD1 | few | CASSAHRTGGIHLYF | TGTGCCAGCAGTGCCCATCGGACAGGGGGCATCCATTTGTACTTC
TRBJ2-7 | TRBV13 | TRBD1 | once | CASSPTGQPSYEQYF | TGTGCCAGCAGCCCGACGGGACAGCCATCGTACGAGCAGTACTTC
TRBJ2-2 | TRBV5-6 | - | - | CASSPVLGGASGELFF | TGTGCCAGCAGCCCCGTACTAGGCGGGGCCTCCGGGGAGCTGTTTTTT
TRBJ2-1 | TRBV21-1 | - | - | CASSLWTGGNVRNEQFF | TGTGCCAGCAGCCTGTGGACAGGGGGTAACGTCAGGAATGAGCAGTTCTTC
TRBJ2-3 | TRBV7-2 | - | - | CASSLRSGEPGDTQYF | TGTGCCAGCAGCTTGAGGAGCGGAGAACCGGGAGATACGCAGTATTTT
TRBJ2-7 | TRBV25-1 | TRBD2 | - | CASSEWASGGNEQYF | TGTGCCAGCAGTGAGTGGGCTAGCGGGGGAAACGAGCAGTACTTC
TRBJ2-3 | TRBV7-2 | - | - | CASSFRGALPTDTQYF | TGTGCCAGCAGCTTCCGGGGGGCCTTACCCACAGATACGCAGTATTTT
TRBJ2-7 | TRBV7-9 | TRBD2 | once | CASSFIGEGLEQYF | TGTGCCAGCAGCTTTATCGGGGAGGGCCTCGAGCAGTACTTC
TRBJ1-3 | TRBV25-1 | - | few | CASSWDYSSGNTIYF | TGTGCCAGCAGTTGGGATTACAGCTCTGGAAACACCATATATTTT
TRBJ2-1 | TRBV28 | - | few | CASSLKNHAFF | TGTGCCAGCAGTTTAAAGAACCACGCGTTCTTC
TRBJ2-5 | TRBV2 | - | - | CASRREGVTQYF | TGTGCCAGCAGGAGGGAGGGGGTGACCCAGTACTTC
TRBJ1-2 | TRBV30 | - | - | CAWSVRGRRNYGYTF | TGTGCCTGGAGTGTACGGGGCAGGAGAAACTATGGCTACACCTTC
TRBJ2-1 | TRBV29-1 | - | - | CSAGMSSYNEQFF | TGCAGCGCCGGCATGAGCTCCTACAATGAGCAGTTCTTC
TRBJ1-5 | TRBV2 | - | - | CASTAEYNQPQHF | TGTGCCAGCACTGCAGAATACAATCAGCCCCAGCATTTT
TRBJ2-1 | TRBV25-1 | TRBD1 | - | CASSGDSPYNEQFF | TGTGCCAGCAGTGGGGACAGCCCCTACAATGAGCAGTTCTTC
TRBJ1-6 | TRBV25-1 | - | - | CASSGQLHNSPLHF | TGTGCCAGCAGTGGACAGCTCCATAATTCACCCCTCCACTTT
TRBJ1-1 | TRBV5-4 | - | few | CASSFGQMNTEAFF | TGTGCCAGCAGCTTTGGACAGATGAACACTGAAGCTTTCTTT
TRBJ2-2 | TRBV30 | - | - | CAWSASRSDNTGELFF | TGTGCCTGGAGTGCCTCGCGATCGGATAACACCGGGGAGCTGTTTTTT
TRBJ2-7 | TRBV15 | - | - | CATSRDGRYEQYF | TGTGCCACCAGCAGAGACGGTCGGTACGAGCAGTACTTC
TRBJ2-1 | TRBV30 | - | few | CAWSAARGEQFF | TGTGCCTGGAGTGCCGCTAGGGGTGAGCAGTTCTTC
TRBJ2-7 | TRBV11-2 | - | - | CASSSYEQYF | TGTGCCAGCAGCTCATACGAGCAGTACTTC
TRBJ1-1 | TRBV29-1 | - | - | CSVERQLNTEAFF | TGCAGCGTTGAGAGGCAGTTGAACACTGAAGCTTTCTTT